This T cell receptor beta chain appears in the sequencing data of a study of Tregs in tolerant kidney transplant recipients. The table came from immunoSEQ multiplex PCR; TCRdb's copy has only in-frame clones and leaves some out. The data show around 30,000 clones, with about four fifths seen just once and approximately 2.1% held by the top ten. V was shortened by 4 bases and J by 5 bases, with 21 bases between the two germline ends. CDR1 SGDLS and CDR2 YYNGEE come from the germline V gene. The CDR3 runs to 16 residues. In regard to this clone: No antigen is known for it.

Sequencing used Tregs from blood cultured with allogeneic cells. This chain links TRBV9 with TRBJ2-5; a possible D gene is TRBD2 (6 bases). This clonotype was sampled from a human donor in good health. As DNA, the CDR3 is TGTGCCAGCAGCTATAGAGAGGGAGGAGCGGGTGAGACCCAGTACTTC. This codes for CASSYREGGAGETQYF.